This T cell receptor beta chain was recovered during a study of tumor-infiltrating lymphocytes in localized non-small cell lung cancer. Whole-study findings and limits: Tumor T-cell fraction from TCR sequencing was not associated with recurrence-free survival (p = 0.61).

Profiled with immunoSEQ multiplex PCR; TCRdb holds only in-frame clones, not every one. The table has 10,000 to 15,000 clones, approximately 80% seen once; the top ten hold over 9.5%. Germline V CDR1 and CDR2: SGHNT, YYREEE (reference sequence). This CDR3 contains 13 residues. Notes on this clone: What it binds is not known. At one boundary the junction diverges from the germline segment, which might be a read error.

The J gene is TRBJ2-5, the V gene TRBV5-4, with D possibly TRBD2 on 5 matching bases. Gene TRBJ2-7 matches the end of the DNA better, so the J call may be wrong. The sequence was obtained from a human donor with non-small cell lung cancer. Sequencing used lung tumor tissue. The CDR3 loop is CASSQAGADEQYF. The CDR3 DNA follows: TGCGCCAGCAGCCAAGCTGGAGCGGACGAGCAGTACTTC.